The 27 T cell receptor beta chains given below trace back to one sample, sequenced in a study of blood T cell repertoires in COVID-19. Assay used: immunoSEQ multiplex PCR; TCRdb lists only in-frame clones, some missing. The sample carries roughly 250,000 clones, over 75% recorded once. Sequencing used peripheral blood. Receptor source: a woman in her 40s who had recovered from COVID-19.

The chain combines TRBV2 with TRBJ2-7; TRBD1 might be the D (6 bases). V shed 0 bases and J shed 7 bases, with 13 bases lying between them. The CDR3 length is 14 residues. CDR1 and CDR2 from the germline V gene are SNHLY and FYNNEI. In DNA, the CDR3 is TGTGCCAGCAGTGAAGCGCTAGGGGGTACGGAGCAGTACTTC. Its protein is CASSEALGGTEQYF.

The chain employs TRBV9 and TRBJ2-7, with a weak D call TRBD1 (5 bases). This CDR3 is 15 amino acids long. The V end was cut by 0 bases, the J end by 2 bases, with 12 bases between. Germline V gene lookup returns CDR1 SGDLS and CDR2 YYNGEE. In nucleotides, the CDR3 is TGTGCCAGCAGCGTAGATAACAAGGGGACCTACGAGCAGTACTTC. This codes for CASSVDNKGTYEQYF.

As regards this clone: Other nucleotide sequences in the sample specify the same CDR3. V and J are TRBV6-5 and TRBJ2-7; perhaps TRBD1 as D (5 bases). V dropped 0 bases and J dropped 2 bases, with 11 bases sitting between them. Looked up from germline, CDR1 is MNHEY and CDR2 is SVGAGI. The CDR3 sequence is 15 residues long. CDR3 protein: CASSYSGQGTYEQYF. The CDR3 DNA reads TGTGCCAGCAGTTACTCTGGCCAGGGAACCTACGAGCAGTACTTC.

The chain recombines TRBV2 with TRBJ2-7, with 8 bases that match TRBD1. Germline assignment: CDR1 SNHLY and CDR2 FYNNEI. This CDR3 contains 15 residues. V lost 5 bases, J lost 0 bases, and 6 bases stayed unmatched. The DNA of the CDR3 is TGTGCCAGCAGTTACGGACAGGGCGTCTCCTACGAGCAGTACTTC. It encodes CASSYGQGVSYEQYF.

The chain combines TRBV9 with TRBJ1-2; TRBD1 agrees at 10 bases. CDR1 is SGDLS and CDR2 is YYNGEE in the germline V gene. V shed 0 bases, J shed 3 bases, and the junction held 8 bases outside the gene matches. This CDR3 region has 17 residues. CDR3 DNA: TGTGCCAGCAGCGTAGCACCCCTGGACAGGGGGGACTATGGCTACACCTTC. This codes for CASSVAPLDRGDYGYTF. Supplemented by reference TRBV9 and TRBJ1-2, the full variable domain reads DSGVTQTPKHLITATGQRVTLRCSPRSGDLSVYWYQQSLDQGLQFLIQYYNGEERAKGNILERFSAQQFPDLHSELNLSSLELGDSALYFCASSVAPLDRGDYGYTFGSGTRLTVV.

This chain joins TRBV27 and TRBJ1-6; D possibly corresponds to TRBD1 (5 bases). V lost 3 bases and J 0 bases, leaving 12 bases between the germline ends. CDR1 MNHEY and CDR2 SMNVEV come from the germline V gene (reference sequence). The CDR3 runs to 17 residues. CDR3 coding DNA: TGTGCCAGCAGTTTTGTGGGGGGATTCTCCTATAATTCACCCCTCCACTTT. Its translation: CASSFVGGFSYNSPLHF.

The chain recombines TRBV19 with TRBJ1-2; 9 nucleotides align to TRBD1. From germline, CDR1 is LNHDA and CDR2 SQIVND (reference sequence). The CDR3 contains 14 residues. The V segment lost 8 bases and the J segment 4 bases; nucleotides outside the gene matches: 8. The CDR3 DNA is TGTGCCAGTGGAGGGACAGGGAACCTCTATGGCTACACCTTC. Its translation: CASGGTGNLYGYTF.

The rearrangement joins TRBV5-6 to TRBJ1-6, with TRBD1 matching 7 bases. V lost 4 bases and J lost 7; bases outside the gene matches: 14. Germline CDR1 is SGHDT and CDR2 is YYEEEE. CDR3 length equals 17 residues. Here the CDR3 reads CASSAPPDRSRNSPLHF. The CDR3 DNA reads as TGTGCCAGCAGCGCTCCCCCGGACAGGTCTAGAAATTCACCCCTCCACTTT.

The chain links TRBV7-2 to TRBJ1-5, with 8 bases aligning to TRBD1. The CDR3 extends over 15 amino acids. Trimming took 4 bases from V and 3 from J; bases not matched to a gene: 5. Looked up from germline, CDR1 is SGHTA and CDR2 is FQGNSA. The CDR3 here is CASSSTGVNNQPQHF. CDR3 bases: TGTGCCAGCAGCTCGACAGGGGTTAACAATCAGCCCCAGCATTTT.

The chain uses TRBV13 and TRBJ2-3; possible D gene TRBD2, 7 bases. In germline, CDR1 is PRHDT, CDR2 FYEKMQ (reference sequence). Trimming took off 1 base at V and 5 bases at J, with 10 bases between the two ends. This CDR3 has 14 amino acids. Written as DNA, the CDR3 is TGTGCCAGCAGCTTAGCGGGGGGCGGAGATACGCAGTATTTT. Amino acids: CASSLAGGGDTQYF.

This chain uses TRBV27 with TRBJ1-4; D might be TRBD1 (6 bases). Germline V gene data show CDR1 as MNHEY and CDR2 as SMNVEV (reference sequence). With 5 bases removed from V and 8 bases from J, the gap between germline ends came to 18 bases. The CDR3 length is 15 residues. CDR3 DNA sequence: TGTGCCAGCAGTGGCCAAGGGGCTAGGGGGGAAAAACTGTTTTTT. Translation gives CASSGQGARGEKLFF. The full variable domain, with the rest looked up from reference TRBV27 and TRBJ1-4, is EAQVTQNPRYLITVTGKKLTVTCSQNMNHEYMSWYRQDPGLGLRQIYYSMNVEVTDKGDVPEGYKVSRKEKRNFPLILESPSPNQTSLYFCASSGQGARGEKLFFGSGTQLSVL.

The CDR3 loop is CSVRSGGETQYF. The CDR3 DNA reads as TGCAGCGTCAGATCAGGGGGAGAGACCCAGTACTTC. The rearrangement joins TRBV29-1 to TRBJ2-5; 7 bases are shared with TRBD1. The J segment lost 4 bases and the V segment lost 6 bases, leaving 5 bases of the junction unmatched. The CDR3 is 12 residues long. Per germline, CDR1 SQVTM and CDR2 ANQGSEA.

J is TRBJ1-2 and V is TRBV28; weak D call: TRBD1 (6 bases). CDR3 length: 15 residues. Germline V lookup: CDR1 MDHEN, CDR2 SYDVKM. V dropped 1 base and J dropped 3 bases, with 12 bases sitting between them. The CDR3 loop is CASSLLTGPDYGYTF. Here the CDR3 DNA reads TGTGCCAGCAGTTTATTGACAGGTCCGGACTATGGCTACACCTTC.

The chain couples TRBV4-3 to TRBJ1-2; D unresolved. This CDR3 comprises 12 residues. Trimming removed 0 bases from V and 3 bases from J, with 2 bases in between. Germline V CDR1 and CDR2: LGHNA, YSLEER. As DNA, the CDR3 is TGCGCCAGCAGCCAAGACTACTATGGCTACACCTTC. Amino acid sequence: CASSQDYYGYTF.

The chain couples TRBV19 to TRBJ2-2; 9 positions agree with TRBD1. The CDR3 consists of 20 residues. CDR1 LNHDA and CDR2 SQIVND come from the germline V gene (reference sequence). Trimming at V came to 3 bases and at J to 1 base, leaving 15 bases not matched to a gene. CDR3 in amino acids: CASSIYPPGQGLLNTGELFF. The CDR3 nucleotides read TGTGCCAGTAGTATCTATCCCCCGGGACAGGGCCTCTTGAACACCGGGGAGCTGTTTTTT.

This clone was detected once. V is TRBV4-3 and J is TRBJ2-7; tentative D call: TRBD1 (6 bases). This CDR3 is 16 amino acids long. Germline CDR1 reads LGHNA; CDR2 reads YSLEER. The ends were cut back, 0 bases at V and 2 bases at J, with 14 bases in the middle. CDR3 amino acids: CASSQDRTDGPYEQYF. As DNA, the CDR3 is TGCGCCAGCAGCCAAGATAGGACAGACGGGCCCTACGAGCAGTACTTC.

The chain couples TRBV19 to TRBJ1-6; 7 positions agree with TRBD1. V was clipped by 7 bases and J by 4 bases; unmatched bases: 7. There are 15 residues in the CDR3. The V gene's germline CDR1 is LNHDA and CDR2 SQIVND (reference sequence). The CDR3 DNA reads TGTGCCAGTACCCCCGCGGACAGGTATAATTCACCCCTCCACTTT. As protein: CASTPADRYNSPLHF. Complete variable domain (other parts from reference TRBV19 and TRBJ1-6): DGGITQSPKYLFRKEGQNVTLSCEQNLNHDAMYWYRQDPGQGLRLIYYSQIVNDFQKGDIAEGYSVSREKKESFPLTVTSAQKNPTAFYLCASTPADRYNSPLHFGNGTRLTVT.

This clone was detected only once. J is TRBJ2-1 and V is TRBV5-4; TRBD2 agrees at 13 bases. CDR1 SGHNT and CDR2 YYREEE come from the germline V gene (reference sequence). This CDR3 comprises 17 residues. Trimming removed 4 bases from V and 8 bases from J; junction bases left unmatched: 12. The CDR3 coding sequence is TGTGCCAGCAGCACCGGGACTAGCGGGACCCCGTGGGATGAGCAGTTCTTC. This codes for CASSTGTSGTPWDEQFF.

This sequence joins TRBV6-5 and TRBJ1-5; possible D gene TRBD1, 6 bases. The CDR3 runs to 15 residues. Germline V lookup: CDR1 MNHEY, CDR2 SVGAGI. Between the trimmed V and J ends, which lost 10 bases and 4 bases, there was a span of 20 bases. CDR3 residues: CATGGGVGVNQPQHF. As DNA, the CDR3 is TGTGCCACCGGGGGGGGCGTGGGTGTGAATCAGCCCCAGCATTTT.

This clone was seen only a few times. The chain joins TRBV7-6 to TRBJ2-7, with TRBD1 identical over 7 bases. Germline-derived CDR1 and CDR2 are SGHVS and FNYEAQ. The CDR3 spans 15 residues. The V segment lost 5 bases and the J segment 3 bases; nucleotides outside the gene matches: 10. CDR3 DNA sequence: TGTGCCAGCAGCCTCGCCAAGGACAGGTTCTACGAGCAGTACTTC. Translating it yields CASSLAKDRFYEQYF.

The V and J genes are TRBV7-2 and TRBJ1-6; 8 bases line up with TRBD1. The CDR3 spans 16 residues. V shed 5 bases and J 6 bases; nucleotides not matched to a gene: 9. Germline CDR1 is SGHTA and CDR2 is FQGNSA. The CDR3: CASSPRTGTANSPLHF. The DNA for the CDR3 is TGTGCCAGCAGCCCGAGGACAGGGACCGCTAATTCACCCCTCCACTTT.

The chain carries TRBV19 and TRBJ2-2; 7 nucleotides match TRBD1. V shed 8 bases, J shed 7 bases, and the junction held 16 bases outside the gene matches. The CDR3 extends over 16 amino acids. Germline V gene lookup returns CDR1 LNHDA and CDR2 SQIVND (reference sequence). The CDR3 DNA follows: TGTGCCAGTGCTTATGGCAGGGGGTTTTCGGGCGGGGAGCTGTTTTTT. Its translation is CASAYGRGFSGGELFF.

V and J are TRBV7-2 and TRBJ2-5, with 7 positions matching TRBD2. This CDR3 is 12 amino acids long. CDR1 is SGHTA and CDR2 is FQGNSA in the germline V gene. V was clipped by 3 bases and J by 6 bases; unmatched bases: 1. The CDR3 nucleotides read TGTGCCAGCAGCTTGCGGGAGAAGACCCAGTACTTC. It translates to CASSLREKTQYF.

The rearrangement links TRBV5-1 to TRBJ1-2; 7 bases match TRBD1. Germline CDR1 is SGHRS and CDR2 is YFSETQ. The length of the CDR3 is 14 residues. With V trimmed by 4 bases and J by 7 bases, 10 bases remained unmatched. CDR3 in amino acids: CASSPRQGRSGYTF. Written as DNA, the CDR3 is TGCGCCAGCAGCCCAAGACAGGGTCGATCTGGCTACACCTTC.

The chain recombines TRBV5-1 with TRBJ2-7; 7 bases are shared with TRBD1. The V gene end was trimmed by 4 bases and the J gene end by 3 bases; junction bases not matched to a gene: 7. CDR1 is SGHRS and CDR2 is YFSETQ in the germline V gene. The CDR3 covers 14 residues. CDR3 DNA: TGCGCCAGCAGCCTCGGGACAGCTAACTACGAGCAGTACTTC. Protein sequence: CASSLGTANYEQYF.

The chain combines TRBV5-1 with TRBJ2-2; TRBD1 agrees at 10 bases. The CDR3 has 14 amino acids. Unmatched junction bases numbered 4, after V lost 4 bases and J lost 7 bases. From germline, CDR1 is SGHRS and CDR2 YFSETQ. The CDR3 loop is CASSPGQGHGELFF. The CDR3 DNA is TGCGCCAGCAGCCCGGGACAGGGGCACGGGGAGCTGTTTTTT.

The chain joins TRBV2 to TRBJ1-2, with TRBD1 identical over 7 bases. Looked up from germline, CDR1 is SNHLY and CDR2 is FYNNEI. This CDR3 has 14 residues. V gave up 11 bases and J gave up 4 bases; unmatched junction bases: 13. The DNA for the CDR3 is TGTGCCGGCAAGGGGGCCGCCTTAATCTATGGCTACACCTTC. This sequence encodes CAGKGAALIYGYTF.